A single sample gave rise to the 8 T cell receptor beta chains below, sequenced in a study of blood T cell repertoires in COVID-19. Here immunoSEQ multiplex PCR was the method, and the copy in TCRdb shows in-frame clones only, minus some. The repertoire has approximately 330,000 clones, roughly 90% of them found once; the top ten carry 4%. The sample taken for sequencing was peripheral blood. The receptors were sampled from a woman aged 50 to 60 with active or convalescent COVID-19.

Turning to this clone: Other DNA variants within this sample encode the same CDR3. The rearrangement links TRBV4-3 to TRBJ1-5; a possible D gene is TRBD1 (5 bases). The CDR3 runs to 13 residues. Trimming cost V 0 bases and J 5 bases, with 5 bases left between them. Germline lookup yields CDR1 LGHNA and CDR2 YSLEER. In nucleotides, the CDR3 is TGCGCCAGCAGCCAAGACAGGGATCAGCCCCAGCATTTT. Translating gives CASSQDRDQPQHF.

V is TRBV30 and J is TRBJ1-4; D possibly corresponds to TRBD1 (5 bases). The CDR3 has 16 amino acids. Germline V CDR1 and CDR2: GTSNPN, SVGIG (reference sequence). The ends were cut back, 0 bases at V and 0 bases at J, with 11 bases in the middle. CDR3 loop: CAWSVQDATTNEKLFF. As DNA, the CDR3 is TGTGCCTGGAGTGTACAGGACGCAACAACTAATGAAAAACTGTTTTTT. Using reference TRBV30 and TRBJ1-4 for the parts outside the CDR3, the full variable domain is SQTIHQWPATLVQPVGSPLSLECTVEGTSNPNLYWYRQAAGRGLQLLFYSVGIGQISSEVPQNLSASRPQDRQFILSSKKLLLSDSGFYLCAWSVQDATTNEKLFFGSGTQLSVL.

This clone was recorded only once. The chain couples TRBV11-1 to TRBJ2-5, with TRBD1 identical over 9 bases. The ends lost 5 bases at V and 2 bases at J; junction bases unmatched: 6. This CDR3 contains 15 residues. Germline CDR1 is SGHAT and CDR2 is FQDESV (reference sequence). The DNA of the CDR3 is TGTGCCAGCAGCGAGGACAGGGGCGAACAAGAGACCCAGTACTTC. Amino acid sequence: CASSEDRGEQETQYF.

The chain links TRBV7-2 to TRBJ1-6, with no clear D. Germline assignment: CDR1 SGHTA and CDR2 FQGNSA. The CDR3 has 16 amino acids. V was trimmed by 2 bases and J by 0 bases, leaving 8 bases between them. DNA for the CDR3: TGTGCCAGCAGCTTACAAGAGAGCTCCTATAATTCACCCCTCCACTTT. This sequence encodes CASSLQESSYNSPLHF.

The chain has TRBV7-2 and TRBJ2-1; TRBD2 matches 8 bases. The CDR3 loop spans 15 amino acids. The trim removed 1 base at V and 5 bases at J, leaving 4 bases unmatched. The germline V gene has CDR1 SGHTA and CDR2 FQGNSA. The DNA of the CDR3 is TGTGCCAGCAGCTTAGACGGGCGGGGGGACAATGAGCAGTTCTTC. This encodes CASSLDGRGDNEQFF. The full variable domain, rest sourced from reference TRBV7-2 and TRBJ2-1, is GAGVSQSPSNKVTEKGKDVELRCDPISGHTALYWYRQSLGQGLEFLIYFQGNSAPDKSGLPSDRFSAERTGGSVSTLTIQRTQQEDSAVYLCASSLDGRGDNEQFFGPGTRLTVL.

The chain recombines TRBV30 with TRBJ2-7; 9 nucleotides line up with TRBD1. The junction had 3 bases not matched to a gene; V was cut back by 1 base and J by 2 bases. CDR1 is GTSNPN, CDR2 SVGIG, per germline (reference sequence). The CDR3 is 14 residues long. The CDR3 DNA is TGTGCCTGGAGTGGGACAGGGGACCCCTACGAGCAGTACTTC. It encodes CAWSGTGDPYEQYF.

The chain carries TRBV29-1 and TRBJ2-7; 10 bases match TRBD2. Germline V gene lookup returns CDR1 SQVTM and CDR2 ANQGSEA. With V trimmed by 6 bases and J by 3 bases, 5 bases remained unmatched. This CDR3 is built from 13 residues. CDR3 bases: TGCAGCGTCCCTAGCGGGAGAGGCTACGAGCAGTACTTC. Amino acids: CSVPSGRGYEQYF.

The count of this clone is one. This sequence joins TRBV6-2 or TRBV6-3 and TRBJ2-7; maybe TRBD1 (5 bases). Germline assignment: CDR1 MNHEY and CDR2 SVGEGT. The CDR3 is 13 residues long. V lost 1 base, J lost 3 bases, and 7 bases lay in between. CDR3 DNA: TGTGCCAGCAGTTACTTAGGGGACTACGAGCAGTACTTC. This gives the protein CASSYLGDYEQYF.